This is a list of T cell receptor beta chains from one sample in a study of blood T cell repertoires in COVID-19. The assay was immunoSEQ multiplex PCR, and TCRdb's table has in-frame clones only and misses some. The sample lists a few hundred thousand clones, around 85% occurring once. The sequenced material came from peripheral blood. These TCRs come from a young woman with acute or convalescent COVID-19. CDR3s include the opening cysteine and the closing phenylalanine or tryptophan. A D gene is named only where the DNA matches it firmly. Only some rows state a clone size, as once, few, many or a class for expanded clones.

j_call: TRBJ2-1; v_call: TRBV27; clone_size: NA; d_call: TRBD2; cdr3_aa: CASSFNSGPNEQFF; cdr3_nt: TGTGCCAGCAGTTTTAATAGCGGGCCCAATGAGCAGTTCTTC
j_call: TRBJ1-3; v_call: TRBV28; clone_size: NA; d_call: TRBD1; cdr3_aa: CASSADRYSGNTIYF; cdr3_nt: TGTGCCAGCAGTGCGGACAGGTACTCTGGAAACACCATATATTTT
j_call: TRBJ1-5; v_call: TRBV21-1; clone_size: NA; d_call: NA; cdr3_aa: CASSKGQGYNQPQHF; cdr3_nt: TGTGCCAGCAGCAAGGGACAGGGGTATAATCAGCCCCAGCATTTT
j_call: TRBJ2-1; v_call: TRBV5-1; clone_size: NA; d_call: NA; cdr3_aa: CASSLEAGMDEQFF; cdr3_nt: TGCGCCAGCAGCTTGGAAGCAGGGATGGATGAGCAGTTCTTC
j_call: TRBJ2-7; v_call: TRBV27; clone_size: once; d_call: NA; cdr3_aa: CASSLNRGSYEQYF; cdr3_nt: TGTGCCAGCAGCCTAAATCGGGGCTCCTACGAGCAGTACTTC
j_call: TRBJ1-1; v_call: TRBV20-1; clone_size: NA; d_call: NA; cdr3_aa: CSASLRNTEAFF; cdr3_nt: TGCAGTGCTAGTCTCAGAAACACTGAAGCTTTCTTT
j_call: TRBJ1-6; v_call: TRBV9; clone_size: NA; d_call: NA; cdr3_aa: CASSVARAGDSPLHF; cdr3_nt: TGTGCCAGCAGCGTAGCTAGGGCGGGTGATTCACCCCTCCACTTT
j_call: TRBJ2-3; v_call: TRBV6-4; clone_size: few; d_call: NA; cdr3_aa: CASSDSAGADTQYF; cdr3_nt: TGTGCCAGCAGTGACTCAGCCGGGGCAGATACGCAGTATTTT
j_call: TRBJ1-1; v_call: TRBV30; clone_size: NA; d_call: NA; cdr3_aa: CAWSVTGSNTEAFF; cdr3_nt: TGTGCCTGGAGTGTAACGGGAAGTAACACTGAAGCTTTCTTT
j_call: TRBJ1-1; v_call: TRBV10-3; clone_size: once; d_call: TRBD1; cdr3_aa: CAIRTGGSEAFF; cdr3_nt: TGTGCCATTAGGACAGGGGGCAGTGAAGCTTTCTTT
j_call: TRBJ2-3; v_call: TRBV2; clone_size: NA; d_call: NA; cdr3_aa: CASSDSQGTDTQYF; cdr3_nt: TGTGCCAGCAGTGATTCCCAGGGCACAGATACGCAGTATTTT
j_call: TRBJ1-2; v_call: TRBV5-1; clone_size: NA; d_call: NA; cdr3_aa: CASSPGHFNYGYTF; cdr3_nt: TGCGCCAGCAGCCCCGGACATTTTAACTATGGCTACACCTTC
j_call: TRBJ1-2; v_call: TRBV18; clone_size: NA; d_call: TRBD1; cdr3_aa: CASSPDRGDYYGYTF; cdr3_nt: TGTGCCAGCTCACCCGACAGGGGGGATTACTATGGCTACACCTTC
j_call: TRBJ2-2; v_call: TRBV19; clone_size: NA; d_call: TRBD2; cdr3_aa: CATRLAGAGTGELFF; cdr3_nt: TGTGCCACCCGACTAGCGGGAGCGGGCACCGGGGAGCTGTTTTTT
j_call: TRBJ2-5; v_call: TRBV28; clone_size: few; d_call: NA; cdr3_aa: CASGAGKETQYF; cdr3_nt: TGTGCCAGCGGGGCAGGGAAGGAGACCCAGTACTTC
j_call: TRBJ1-2; v_call: TRBV2; clone_size: once; d_call: NA; cdr3_aa: CASTWGGEYGYTF; cdr3_nt: TGTGCCAGCACCTGGGGGGGCGAGTATGGCTACACCTTC
j_call: TRBJ1-2; v_call: TRBV9; clone_size: NA; d_call: NA; cdr3_aa: CASSMPGHEAGGYTF; cdr3_nt: TGTGCCAGCAGCATGCCGGGACACGAAGCCGGTGGCTACACCTTC
j_call: TRBJ1-5; v_call: TRBV7-6; clone_size: NA; d_call: NA; cdr3_aa: CASSLEGGMSNQPQHF; cdr3_nt: TGTGCCAGCAGCTTAGAAGGGGGAATGAGCAATCAGCCCCAGCATTTT
j_call: TRBJ1-3; v_call: TRBV7-3; clone_size: NA; d_call: NA; cdr3_aa: CASSPGAGRNTIYF; cdr3_nt: TGTGCCAGCAGCCCTGGGGCAGGGAGGAACACCATATATTTT
j_call: TRBJ1-1; v_call: TRBV6-1; clone_size: NA; d_call: NA; cdr3_aa: CASSDVGLGEAFF; cdr3_nt: TGTGCCAGCAGTGATGTGGGGCTAGGTGAAGCTTTCTTT
j_call: TRBJ2-7; v_call: TRBV4-1; clone_size: NA; d_call: NA; cdr3_aa: CASSPGSASEQYF; cdr3_nt: TGCGCCAGCAGCCCAGGCTCTGCGTCCGAGCAGTACTTC
j_call: TRBJ1-5; v_call: TRBV7-6; clone_size: NA; d_call: NA; cdr3_aa: CASTLSLSGQPQHF; cdr3_nt: TGTGCCAGCACCCTCAGTCTGAGCGGTCAGCCCCAGCATTTT
j_call: TRBJ1-4; v_call: TRBV28; clone_size: once; d_call: NA; cdr3_aa: CASNGDVNEKLFF; cdr3_nt: TGTGCCAGCAACGGGGATGTTAATGAAAAACTGTTTTTT
j_call: TRBJ2-1; v_call: TRBV9; clone_size: NA; d_call: NA; cdr3_aa: CASSPPGTYNEQFF; cdr3_nt: TGTGCCAGCAGCCCCCCCGGGACTTACAATGAGCAGTTCTTC
j_call: TRBJ1-1; v_call: TRBV15; clone_size: NA; d_call: NA; cdr3_aa: CATSDRRDANTEAFF; cdr3_nt: TGTGCCACCAGCGACCGGCGGGACGCGAACACTGAAGCTTTCTTT
j_call: TRBJ2-2; v_call: TRBV11-2; clone_size: NA; d_call: NA; cdr3_aa: CASSFLVPGELFF; cdr3_nt: TGTGCCAGCAGCTTCCTCGTTCCCGGGGAGCTGTTTTTT
j_call: TRBJ1-1; v_call: TRBV10-3; clone_size: NA; d_call: NA; cdr3_aa: CAISEWGGAEAFF; cdr3_nt: TGTGCCATCAGTGAGTGGGGGGGGGCTGAAGCTTTCTTT
j_call: TRBJ2-1; v_call: TRBV7-8; clone_size: NA; d_call: TRBD2; cdr3_aa: CASSPLLAGGSNEQFF; cdr3_nt: TGTGCCAGCAGCCCTCTTTTAGCGGGGGGTTCCAATGAGCAGTTCTTC
j_call: TRBJ2-3; v_call: TRBV24-1; clone_size: NA; d_call: NA; cdr3_aa: CATMEGGWADTQYF; cdr3_nt: TGTGCCACCATGGAAGGGGGTTGGGCAGATACGCAGTATTTT
j_call: TRBJ2-1; v_call: TRBV4-1; clone_size: NA; d_call: TRBD1; cdr3_aa: CASSQTGSEQFF; cdr3_nt: TGCGCCAGCAGCCAGACAGGGTCTGAGCAGTTCTTC